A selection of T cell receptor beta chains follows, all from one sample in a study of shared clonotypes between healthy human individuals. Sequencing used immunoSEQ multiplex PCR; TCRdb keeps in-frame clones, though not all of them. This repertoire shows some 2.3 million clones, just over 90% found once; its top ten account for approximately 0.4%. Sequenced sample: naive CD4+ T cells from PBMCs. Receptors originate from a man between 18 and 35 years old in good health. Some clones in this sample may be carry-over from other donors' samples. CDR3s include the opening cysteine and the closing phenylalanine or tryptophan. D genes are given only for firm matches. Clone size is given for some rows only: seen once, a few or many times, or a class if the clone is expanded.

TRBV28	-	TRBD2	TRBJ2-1	TGTGCCAGTGGAAGGGGGAGAGTCACTTATAGCGGGAGCTACAATGAGCAGTTCTTC	CASGRGRVTYSGSYNEQFF
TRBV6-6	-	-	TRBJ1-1	TGTGCCAGCAGGAAACAGGGCGGCACTGAAGCTTTCTTT	CASRKQGGTEAFF
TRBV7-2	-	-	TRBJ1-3	TGTGCCAGCAGCGCCCTTGGTTCAGCTGGAAACACCATATATTTT	CASSALGSAGNTIYF
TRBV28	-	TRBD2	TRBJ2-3	TGTGCCAGCAGTTTCGCCGGGACTAGCATCCCAGATACGCAGTATTTT	CASSFAGTSIPDTQYF
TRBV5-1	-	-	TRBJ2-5	TGCGCCAGCAGCTTGGGAAACCAAGAGACCCAGTACTTC	CASSLGNQETQYF
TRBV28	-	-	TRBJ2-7	TGTGCCAGCAGTTTATCGGCAGGGGACACCTACGAGCAGTACTTC	CASSLSAGDTYEQYF
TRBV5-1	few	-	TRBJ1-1	TGCGCCAGCAGCTCGCGCGGGAGGGTGAACACTGAAGCTTTCTTT	CASSSRGRVNTEAFF
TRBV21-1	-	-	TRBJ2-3	TGTGCCAGCAGCTCGCGGACTAGCAGCGACACAGATACGCAGTATTTT	CASSSRTSSDTDTQYF
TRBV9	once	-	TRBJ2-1	TGTGCCAGCAGCCCCGGCTACAATGAGCAGTTCTTC	CASSPGYNEQFF
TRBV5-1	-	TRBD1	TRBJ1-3	TGCGCCAGCAGCCCGGACAGGAGCTCTGGAAACACCATATATTTT	CASSPDRSSGNTIYF
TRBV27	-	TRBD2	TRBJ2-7	TGTGCCAGCAGTTCCTACCCCCCTCTGGCGGGAGTCCTCTACGAGCAGTACTTC	CASSSYPPLAGVLYEQYF
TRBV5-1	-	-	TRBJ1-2	TGCGCCAGCAATGGGGCAGGGTGGGAAGGCTACACCTTC	CASNGAGWEGYTF
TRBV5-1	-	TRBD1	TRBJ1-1	TGCGCCAGCCGTACAGGGGGCGCCCCTGAAGCTTTCTTT	CASRTGGAPEAFF
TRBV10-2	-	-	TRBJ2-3	TGCGCGACCCAGGGATTGGTGGATACGCAGTATTTT	CATQGLVDTQYF
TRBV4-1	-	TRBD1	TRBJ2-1	TGCGCCAGCAGTCTGACTCGGGACAGGGGGCTCTACAATGAGCAGTTCTTC	CASSLTRDRGLYNEQFF
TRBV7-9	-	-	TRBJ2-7	TGTGCCAGCAGCTTACCAAGGTTTTCGGCGGCCACCTACGAGCAGTACTTC	CASSLPRFSAATYEQYF
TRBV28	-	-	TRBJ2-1	TGTGCCAGCAGTTTAATGGCGTTCCATGAGCAGTTCTTC	CASSLMAFHEQFF
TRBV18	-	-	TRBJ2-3	TGTGCCAGCTCACCATATAGTCAGGGGACCGCAGATACGCAGTATTTT	CASSPYSQGTADTQYF
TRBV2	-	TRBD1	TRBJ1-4	TGTGCCAGCAGTACCGACAGGGGGTCTGAAAAACTGTTTTTT	CASSTDRGSEKLFF
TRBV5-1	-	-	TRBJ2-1	TGCGCCAGCAGCCCCCGGGGTCCCCTCAATGAGCAGTTCTTC	CASSPRGPLNEQFF
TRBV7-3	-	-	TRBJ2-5	TGTGCCAGCAGTTGGGGCGGGATGGAGACCCAGTACTTC	CASSWGGMETQYF
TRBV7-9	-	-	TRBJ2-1	TGTGCCAGCAGCTTAGTCCTAGCCCAATACAATGAGCAGTTCTTC	CASSLVLAQYNEQFF
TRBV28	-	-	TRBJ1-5	TGTGCCAGCAGTTTGTACAGTCAGCCCCAGCATTTT	CASSLYSQPQHF
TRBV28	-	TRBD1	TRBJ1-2	TGTGCCAGCAGTTTACGACAGGGTCGTGGCTACACCTTC	CASSLRQGRGYTF
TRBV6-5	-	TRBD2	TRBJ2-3	TGTGCCAGCAGCAAGGGGACTAGCGAGGCGGATACGCAGTATTTT	CASSKGTSEADTQYF
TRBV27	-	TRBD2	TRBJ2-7	TGTGCCGGCACCAATTCACTAGCGGGAGTCTACGAGCAGTACTTC	CAGTNSLAGVYEQYF
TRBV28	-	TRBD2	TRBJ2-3	TGTGCCAGCAGTTTGAGCGGGAGTCGCACAGATACGCAGTATTTT	CASSLSGSRTDTQYF
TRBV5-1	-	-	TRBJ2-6	TGCGCCAGCAGCAGGTTCGGCCTTTCCGAGTATGGACACTCGGGGCAAGGGGCCAACGTCCTGACTTTC	CASSRFGLSEYGHSGQGANVLTF
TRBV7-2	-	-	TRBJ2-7	TGTGCCAGCAGCTTCGACTTCTACGAGCAGTACTTC	CASSFDFYEQYF
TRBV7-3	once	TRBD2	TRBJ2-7	TGTGCCAGCAGCTTAAAGCGGGAGGATTCCGAGCAGTACTTC	CASSLKREDSEQYF
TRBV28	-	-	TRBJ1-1	TGTGCCAGCTTATCTGTTACGGAAAAAGCTTTCTTT	CASLSVTEKAFF
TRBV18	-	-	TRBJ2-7	TGTGCCAGCTCACCACCAATAGTCTTGGAGCAGTACTTC	CASSPPIVLEQYF
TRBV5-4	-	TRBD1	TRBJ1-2	TGTGCCAGCAGCACCCGGACAGGGACAAACTATGGCTACACCTTC	CASSTRTGTNYGYTF
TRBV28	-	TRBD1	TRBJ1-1	TGTGCCAGCAGTTCCCCGGACAGGGGGAACACTGAAGCTTTCTTT	CASSSPDRGNTEAFF
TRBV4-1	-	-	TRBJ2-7	TGCGCCAGCAGCCAAGATGTTTCGGGTACTCAGCAGTACTTC	CASSQDVSGTQQYF
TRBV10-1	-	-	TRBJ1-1	TGCGCCAGCAGTGGACGCAGGGTGAACACTGAAGCTTTCTTT	CASSGRRVNTEAFF
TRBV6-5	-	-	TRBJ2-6	TGTGCCAGCAGTTATTTGAGGTCTTCTGGGGCCAACGTCCTGACTTTC	CASSYLRSSGANVLTF
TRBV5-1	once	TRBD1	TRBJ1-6	TGCGCCAGCAGCTTGCCCGGGACAGGGAAAAATTCACCCCTCCACTTT	CASSLPGTGKNSPLHF
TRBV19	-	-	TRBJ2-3	TGTGCCAGTAGTATTGGGCTTACCACAGATACGCAGTATTTT	CASSIGLTTDTQYF
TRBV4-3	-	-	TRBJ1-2	TGCGCCAGCAGCCTGGGCGGTGGAGGTAACTATGGCTACACCTTC	CASSLGGGGNYGYTF
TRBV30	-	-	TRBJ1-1	TGTGCCTGGAGTGCTCAAATGAACACTGAAGCTTTCTTT	CAWSAQMNTEAFF
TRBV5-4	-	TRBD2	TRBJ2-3	TGTGCAACCGCGGGAGGACGCACAGATACGCAGTATTTT	CATAGGRTDTQYF
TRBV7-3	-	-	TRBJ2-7	TGTGCCAGCAGCCCCTCACCGGACCACTACGAGCAGTACTTC	CASSPSPDHYEQYF
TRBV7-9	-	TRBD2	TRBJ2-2	TGTGCCAGCAGCCCCAGGACTAGCTTCTATTCCGGGGAGCTGTTTTTT	CASSPRTSFYSGELFF
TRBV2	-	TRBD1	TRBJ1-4	TGTGCCAGCAACGGACAGGGGGCGAGGACTAATGAAAAACTGTTTTTT	CASNGQGARTNEKLFF
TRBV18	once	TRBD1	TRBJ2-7	TGTGCCAGCTCCCGCGGACAGGGGATCTACGAGCAGTACTTC	CASSRGQGIYEQYF
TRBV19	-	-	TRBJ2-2	TGTGCCAGTAGTATATGGGGAACCGGGGAGCTGTTTTTT	CASSIWGTGELFF
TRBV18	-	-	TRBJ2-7	TGTGCCAGCTCCCCAGCTGGCGGTGACTACGAGCAGTACTTC	CASSPAGGDYEQYF
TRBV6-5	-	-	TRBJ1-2	TGTGCCAGCAGTTACAATCGGAGGAACTATGGCTACACCTTC	CASSYNRRNYGYTF